Below, 3 T cell receptor beta chains from the same sample are listed, as sequenced in a study of blood T cells in healthy people across ages. With a J-beta primer mix and a sample-barcoded 5' primer, a second PCR ran roughly 7 to 11 cycles. One entry per CDR3 protein results from TCRdb running MiXCR on the 5' RACE reads. The data show more than 1.4 million distinct CDR3 sequences, approximately 40% seen once. Sequenced sample: blood. The source of these receptors is a young woman in good health.

This chain uses TRBV5-1 with TRBJ1-2; D remains ambiguous. The V gene's germline CDR1 is SGHRS and CDR2 YFSETQ. The V end lost 3 bases, the J end lost 4 bases, and 10 bases lay between the germline ends. The CDR3 covers 13 residues. The CDR3, as DNA: TGCGCCAGCAGCTCTGGTATTTCCTATGGCTACACCTTC. The encoded protein is CASSSGISYGYTF.

The sample holds many counts of this clonotype. The chain employs TRBV7-2 and TRBJ2-3; TRBD2 aligns across 14 bases. The germline V gene has CDR1 SGHTA and CDR2 FQGNSA. V gave up 4 bases and J gave up 6 bases; unmatched junction bases: 9. CDR3 size: 17 residues. The DNA of the CDR3 is TGTGCCAGCAGCTCCACACTGGGACTAGCGGGAGAGGATACGCAGTATTTT. Its translation is CASSSTLGLAGEDTQYF.

V is TRBV9 and J is TRBJ1-1; 7 bases fit TRBD1. The CDR3 is made up of 15 amino acids. CDR1 is SGDLS, CDR2 YYNGEE, per germline. The ends lost 4 bases at V and 1 base at J; junction bases unmatched: 7. This chain's CDR3 is CASSNQQGTNTEAFF. In nucleotides, the CDR3 is TGTGCCAGCAGCAATCAACAGGGGACGAACACTGAAGCTTTCTTT.